This entry is about one T cell receptor beta chain. Its antigen is undetermined. This CDR3 is 15 amino acids long. CDR1 SGHRS and CDR2 YFSETQ come from the germline V gene. V was pared by 0 bases and J by 2 bases, with 10 bases between. The sample belongs to a study of T-cell memory formation after mild COVID-19. For the study at large: Most TCR clusters belonged to a single donor. The study, taken as a whole, reports: Second-wave clones that peaked on day 37 lacked confirmed SARS-CoV-2 specificity. Cross-reactive memory apparently joined, as some responding clones appeared in pre-infection memory. Shrinking CD4+ clones were chiefly CM and EM; CD8+ ones were chiefly EMRA.

TCRdb re-derived calls from the 5' RACE reads in MiXCR, one entry per CDR3 protein. The table includes about 340,000 distinct CDR3 sequences, roughly 14% detected once. This receptor was identified in a man aged 18 to 35 who had mild COVID-19 (a few samples of this study predate the infection). Cell type and time point are not known. The gene calls are TRBV5-1 and TRBJ2-3; D possibly corresponds to TRBD2 (7 bases). Sequenced material: PBMCs or a T cell subset sorted from them (not recorded which). The CDR3 nucleotides read TGCGCCAGCAGCTTGGACGCGGGGGCCACAGATACGCAGTATTTT. Amino acids: CASSLDAGATDTQYF.